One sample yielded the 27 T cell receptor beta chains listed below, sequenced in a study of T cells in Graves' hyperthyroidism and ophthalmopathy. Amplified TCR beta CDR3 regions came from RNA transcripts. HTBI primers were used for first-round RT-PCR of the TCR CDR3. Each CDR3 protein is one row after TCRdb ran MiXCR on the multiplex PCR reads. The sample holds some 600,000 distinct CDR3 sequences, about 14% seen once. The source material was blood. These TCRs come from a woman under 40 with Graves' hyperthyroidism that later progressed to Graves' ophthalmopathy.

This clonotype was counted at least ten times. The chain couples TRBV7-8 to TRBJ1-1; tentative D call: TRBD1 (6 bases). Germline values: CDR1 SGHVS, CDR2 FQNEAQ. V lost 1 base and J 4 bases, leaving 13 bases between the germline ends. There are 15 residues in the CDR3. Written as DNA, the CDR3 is TGTGCCAGCAGCTTAGTAGCCGGGGGCGGCACTGAAGCTTTCTTT. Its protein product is CASSLVAGGGTEAFF. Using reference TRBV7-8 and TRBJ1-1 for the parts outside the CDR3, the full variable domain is GAGVSQSPRYKVAKRGQDVALRCDPISGHVSLFWYQQALGQGPEFLTYFQNEAQLDKSGLPSDRFFAERPEGSVSTLKIQRTQQEDSAVYLCASSLVAGGGTEAFFGQGTRLTVV.

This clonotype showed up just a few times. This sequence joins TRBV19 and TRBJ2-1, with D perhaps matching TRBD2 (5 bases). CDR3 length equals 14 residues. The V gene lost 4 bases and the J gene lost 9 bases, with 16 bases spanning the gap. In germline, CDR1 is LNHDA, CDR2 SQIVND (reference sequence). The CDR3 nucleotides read TGTGCCAGTAGTAAACGAGCGGAGCATCGTGAGCAGTTCTTC. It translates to CASSKRAEHREQFF.

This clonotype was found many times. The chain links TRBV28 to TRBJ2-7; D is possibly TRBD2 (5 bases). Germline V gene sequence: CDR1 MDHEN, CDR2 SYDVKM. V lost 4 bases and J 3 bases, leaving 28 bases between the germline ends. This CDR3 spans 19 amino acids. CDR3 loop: CASSSPNSISAGAFYEQYF. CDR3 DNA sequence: TGTGCCAGCAGTTCTCCAAACTCCATTTCCGCGGGTGCTTTCTACGAGCAGTACTTC.

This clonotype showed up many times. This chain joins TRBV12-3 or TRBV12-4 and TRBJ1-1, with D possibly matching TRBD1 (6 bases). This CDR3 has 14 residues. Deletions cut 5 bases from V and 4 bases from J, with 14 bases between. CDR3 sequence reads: CASSTRGGGTEAFF. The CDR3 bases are TGTGCCAGCAGTACAAGGGGGGGCGGCACTGAAGCTTTCTTT.

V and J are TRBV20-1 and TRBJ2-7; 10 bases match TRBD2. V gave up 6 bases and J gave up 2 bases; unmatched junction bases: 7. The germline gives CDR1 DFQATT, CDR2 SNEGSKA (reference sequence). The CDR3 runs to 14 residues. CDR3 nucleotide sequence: TGCAGTGCCCACGGACTAGCGGAGACCTACGAGCAGTACTTC. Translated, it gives CSAHGLAETYEQYF.

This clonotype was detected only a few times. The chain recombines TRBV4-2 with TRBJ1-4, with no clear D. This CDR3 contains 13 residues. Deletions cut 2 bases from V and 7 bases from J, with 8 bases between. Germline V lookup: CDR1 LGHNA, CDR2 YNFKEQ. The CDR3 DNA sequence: TGTGCCAGCAGCCAATTGACCCCTGAAAAACTGTTTTTT. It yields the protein CASSQLTPEKLFF.

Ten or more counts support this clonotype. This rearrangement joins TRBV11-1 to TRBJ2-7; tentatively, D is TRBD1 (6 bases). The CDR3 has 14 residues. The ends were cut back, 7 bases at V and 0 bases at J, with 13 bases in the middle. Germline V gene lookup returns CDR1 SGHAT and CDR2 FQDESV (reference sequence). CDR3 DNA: TGTGCCAGCAAGAGGGGGATCAACTCCTACGAGCAGTACTTC. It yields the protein CASKRGINSYEQYF.

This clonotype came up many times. The CDR3 coding sequence is TGTGCCAGTCAAACGCCTGGGACCTCCAACACCGGGGAGCTGTTTTTT. Its protein is CASQTPGTSNTGELFF. The rearrangement links TRBV27 to TRBJ2-2; D might be TRBD1 or TRBD2, each matching 5 bases. The CDR3 length is 16 residues. V was cut by 9 bases and J by 2 bases, with 19 bases left in between. Looked up from germline, CDR1 is MNHEY and CDR2 is SMNVEV (reference sequence).

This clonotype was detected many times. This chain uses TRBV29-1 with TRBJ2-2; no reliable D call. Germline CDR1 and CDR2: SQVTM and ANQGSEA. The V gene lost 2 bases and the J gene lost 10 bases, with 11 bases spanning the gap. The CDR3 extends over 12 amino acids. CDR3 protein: CSVESSREELFF. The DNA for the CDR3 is TGCAGCGTTGAAAGCAGTAGGGAGGAGCTGTTTTTT.

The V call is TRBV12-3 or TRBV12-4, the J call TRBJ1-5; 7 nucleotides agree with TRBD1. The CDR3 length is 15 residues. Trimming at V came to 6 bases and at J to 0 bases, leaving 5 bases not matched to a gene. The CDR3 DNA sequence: TGTGCCAGCAGCGTGACAGGGAGTAGCAATCAGCCCCAGCATTTT. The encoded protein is CASSVTGSSNQPQHF.

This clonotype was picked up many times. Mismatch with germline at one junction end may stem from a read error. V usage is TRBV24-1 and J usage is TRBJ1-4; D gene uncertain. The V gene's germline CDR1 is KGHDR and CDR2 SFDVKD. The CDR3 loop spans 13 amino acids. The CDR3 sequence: CATSDLTTGKLFF. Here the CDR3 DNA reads TGTGCCACCAGTGATTTGACCACCGGAAAACTATTTTTT.

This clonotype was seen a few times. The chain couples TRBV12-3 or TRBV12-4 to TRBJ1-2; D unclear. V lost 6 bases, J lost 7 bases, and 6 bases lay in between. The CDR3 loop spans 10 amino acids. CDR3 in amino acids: CASSLFGYTF. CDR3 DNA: TGTGCCAGCAGCTTATTTGGCTACACCTTC.

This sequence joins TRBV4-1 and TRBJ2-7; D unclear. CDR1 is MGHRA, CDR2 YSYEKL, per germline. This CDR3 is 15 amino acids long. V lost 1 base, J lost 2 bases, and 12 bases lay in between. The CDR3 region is CASSQGGSDTYEQYF. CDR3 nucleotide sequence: TGCGCCAGCAGCCAAGGGGGATCAGACACCTACGAGCAGTACTTC.

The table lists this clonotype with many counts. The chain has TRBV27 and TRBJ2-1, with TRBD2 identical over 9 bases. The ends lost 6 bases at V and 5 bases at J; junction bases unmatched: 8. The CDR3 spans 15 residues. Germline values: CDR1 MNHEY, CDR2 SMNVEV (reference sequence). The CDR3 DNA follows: TGTGCCAGCAGCCACGGGACTAGCAGCGACAATGAGCAGTTCTTC. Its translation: CASSHGTSSDNEQFF.

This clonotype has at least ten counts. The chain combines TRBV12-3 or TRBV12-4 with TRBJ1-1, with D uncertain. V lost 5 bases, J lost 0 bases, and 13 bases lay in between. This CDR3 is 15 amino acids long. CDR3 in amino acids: CASSPNLVLNTEAFF. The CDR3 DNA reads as TGTGCCAGCAGTCCCAACCTAGTGCTGAACACTGAAGCTTTCTTT.

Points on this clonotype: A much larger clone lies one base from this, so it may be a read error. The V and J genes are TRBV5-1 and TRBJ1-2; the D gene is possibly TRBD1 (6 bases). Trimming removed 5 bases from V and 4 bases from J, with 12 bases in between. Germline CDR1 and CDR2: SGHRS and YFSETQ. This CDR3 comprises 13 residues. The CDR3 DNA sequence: TGCGCCAGCAGTCACGACAGGATCTATGGCTACACCTTC. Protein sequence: CASSHDRIYGYTF.

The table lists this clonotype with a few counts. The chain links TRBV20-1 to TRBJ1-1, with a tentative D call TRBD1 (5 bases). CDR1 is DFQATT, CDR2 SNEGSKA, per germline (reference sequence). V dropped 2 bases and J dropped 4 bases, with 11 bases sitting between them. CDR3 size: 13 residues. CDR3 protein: CSARLPGVTEAFF. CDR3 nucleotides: TGCAGTGCTAGACTGCCGGGGGTCACTGAAGCTTTCTTT.

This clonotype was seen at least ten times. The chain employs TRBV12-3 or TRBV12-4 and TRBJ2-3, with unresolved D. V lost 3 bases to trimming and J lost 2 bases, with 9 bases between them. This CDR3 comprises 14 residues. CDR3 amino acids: CASSFTFLTDTQYF. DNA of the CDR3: TGTGCCAGCAGTTTTACATTTCTCACAGATACGCAGTATTTT.

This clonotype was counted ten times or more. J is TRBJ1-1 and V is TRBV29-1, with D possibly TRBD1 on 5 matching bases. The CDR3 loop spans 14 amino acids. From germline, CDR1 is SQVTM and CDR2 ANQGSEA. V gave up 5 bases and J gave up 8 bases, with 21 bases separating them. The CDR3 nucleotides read TGCAGCGTTCTAGCAGGGTTGGGGTCGACCGAAGCTTTCTTT. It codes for CSVLAGLGSTEAFF.

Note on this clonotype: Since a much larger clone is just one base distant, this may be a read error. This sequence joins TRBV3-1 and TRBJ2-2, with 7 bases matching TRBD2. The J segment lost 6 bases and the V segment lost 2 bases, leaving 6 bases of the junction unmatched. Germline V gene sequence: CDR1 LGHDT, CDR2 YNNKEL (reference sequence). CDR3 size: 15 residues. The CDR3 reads CASSQRAGVSGELFF. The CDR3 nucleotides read TGTGCCAGCAGCCAACGGGCGGGAGTCTCCGGGGAGCTGTTTTTT. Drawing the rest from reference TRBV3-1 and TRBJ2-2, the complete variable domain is DTAVSQTPKYLVTQMGNDKSIKCEQNLGHDTMYWYKQDSKKFLKIMFSYNNKELIINETVPNRFSPKSPDKAHLNLHINSLELGDSAVYFCASSQRAGVSGELFFGEGSRLTVL.

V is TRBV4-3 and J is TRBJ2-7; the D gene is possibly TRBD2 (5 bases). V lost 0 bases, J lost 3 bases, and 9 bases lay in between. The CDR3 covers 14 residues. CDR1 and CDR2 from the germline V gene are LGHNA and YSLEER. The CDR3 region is CASSQEGRDYEQYF. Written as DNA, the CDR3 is TGCGCCAGCAGCCAAGAAGGACGGGACTACGAGCAGTACTTC.

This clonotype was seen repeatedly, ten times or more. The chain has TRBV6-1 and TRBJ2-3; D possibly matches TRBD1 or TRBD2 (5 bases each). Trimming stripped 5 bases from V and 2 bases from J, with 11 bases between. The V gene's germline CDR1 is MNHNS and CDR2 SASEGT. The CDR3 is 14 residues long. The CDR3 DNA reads TGTGCCAGCAGTCGAGGGGCCCTCACAGATACGCAGTATTTT. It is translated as CASSRGALTDTQYF.

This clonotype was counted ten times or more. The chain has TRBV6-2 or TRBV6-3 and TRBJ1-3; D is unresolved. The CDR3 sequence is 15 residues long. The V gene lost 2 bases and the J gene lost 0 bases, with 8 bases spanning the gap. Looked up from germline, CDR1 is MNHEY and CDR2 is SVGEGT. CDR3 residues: CASSYDGSSGNTIYF. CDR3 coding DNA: TGTGCCAGCAGTTACGACGGGAGCTCTGGAAACACCATATATTTT.

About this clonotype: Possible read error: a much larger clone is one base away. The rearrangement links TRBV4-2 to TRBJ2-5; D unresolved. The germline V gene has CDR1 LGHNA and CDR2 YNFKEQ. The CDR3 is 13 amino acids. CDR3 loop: CTSSQAAQETQYF. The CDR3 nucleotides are TGTACCAGCAGCCAAGCCGCTCAAGAGACCCAGTACTTC.

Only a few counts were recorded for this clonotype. The CDR3: CASSLVRGQNTEAFF. CDR3 nucleotides: TGTGCCAGCAGCTTAGTCCGAGGTCAAAACACTGAAGCTTTCTTT. The gene calls are TRBV7-3 and TRBJ1-1, with no clear D. Germline CDR1 is SGHTA and CDR2 is FQGTGA. The length of the CDR3 is 15 residues. Trimming shortened V by 2 bases and J by 2 bases, and 12 bases separated the two germline ends. The full variable domain, rest sourced from reference TRBV7-3 and TRBJ1-1, is GAGVSQTPSNKVTEKGKYVELRCDPISGHTALYWYRQSLGQGPEFLIYFQGTGAADDSGLPNDRFFAVRPEGSVSTLKIQRTERGDSAVYLCASSLVRGQNTEAFFGQGTRLTVV.

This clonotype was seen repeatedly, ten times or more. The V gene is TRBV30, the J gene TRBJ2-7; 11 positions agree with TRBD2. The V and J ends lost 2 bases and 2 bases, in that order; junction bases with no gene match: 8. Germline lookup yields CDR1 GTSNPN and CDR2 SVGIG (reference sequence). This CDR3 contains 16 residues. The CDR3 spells CAWSSGTSGLTYEQYF. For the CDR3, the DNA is TGTGCCTGGAGTTCCGGGACTAGCGGTTTAACCTACGAGCAGTACTTC.

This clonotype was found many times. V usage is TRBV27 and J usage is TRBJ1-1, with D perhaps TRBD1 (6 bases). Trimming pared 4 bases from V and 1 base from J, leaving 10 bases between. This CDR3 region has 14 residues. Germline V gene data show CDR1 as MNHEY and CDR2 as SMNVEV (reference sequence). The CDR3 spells CASSWGGPNTEAFF. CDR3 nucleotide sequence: TGTGCCAGCAGTTGGGGGGGCCCGAACACTGAAGCTTTCTTT.